Presented here are 5 T cell receptor beta chains from one specimen sequenced in a study of cytomegalovirus exposure and HLA in healthy donors. The PCR ran on 60 Vbeta and 13 Jbeta primers. This table comes from immunoSEQ multiplex PCR, and its TCRdb copy is limited to in-frame clones, with some not included. The repertoire table contains 130,000 to 150,000 clones. Sequencing was performed on PBMCs. These receptors were collected from a man aged 40-49 years in good health and CMV-seronegative.

The chain employs TRBV19 and TRBJ1-1, with 7 nucleotides matching TRBD1. CDR3 length: 13 amino acids. V lost 6 bases to trimming and J lost 3 bases; unmatched junction nucleotides: 4. The germline CDR1 and CDR2 sequences are LNHDA and SQIVND (reference sequence). The CDR3 is CASRPQGDTEAFF. In DNA, the CDR3 is TGTGCCAGTAGGCCTCAGGGGGACACTGAAGCTTTCTTT.

The J gene is TRBJ1-5, the V gene TRBV5-4, with D tentatively TRBD1 (5 bases). From germline, CDR1 is SGHNT and CDR2 YYREEE (reference sequence). Trimming cost V 1 base and J 4 bases, with 9 bases left between them. The CDR3 length is 14 residues. The CDR3 reads CASSLLGANQPQHF. The CDR3 DNA is TGTGCCAGCAGCTTGCTTGGGGCTAATCAGCCCCAGCATTTT.

The chain links TRBV7-2 to TRBJ1-1, with TRBD1 as a possible D gene (6 bases). Trimming pared 5 bases from V and 0 bases from J, leaving 19 bases between. Germline CDR1 is SGHTA and CDR2 is FQGNSA. This CDR3 contains 17 residues. As DNA, the CDR3 is TGTGCCAGCAGCCCCGGGCCCAACAGGGTACTGAACACTGAAGCTTTCTTT. Amino acid sequence: CASSPGPNRVLNTEAFF.

V usage is TRBV27 and J usage is TRBJ1-6; TRBD1 agrees at 9 bases. The CDR3 length is 14 residues. V gave up 5 bases and J gave up 10 bases; unmatched junction bases: 6. Germline V gene data show CDR1 as MNHEY and CDR2 as SMNVEV (reference sequence). The CDR3 loop is CASSPGTGRSPLHF. As DNA, the CDR3 is TGTGCCAGCAGTCCCGGGACAGGGCGGTCACCCCTCCACTTT.

The chain combines TRBV6-5 with TRBJ1-5; D is unresolved. With 11 bases removed from V and 5 bases from J, the gap between germline ends came to 13 bases. The length of the CDR3 is 12 residues. Germline values: CDR1 MNHEY, CDR2 SVGAGI. The CDR3 DNA reads as TGTGCCTCAGGTCGGGGTCATCAGCCCCAGCATTTT. Amino acids: CASGRGHQPQHF.